The source of this T cell receptor beta chain is a study of blood T cell repertoires in COVID-19. Whole-study context: Italy, Spain and the United States were the sources of the convalescent and acute COVID-19 samples. Sources were T cells, B-cell-depleted T cells, or PBMCs; the material itself was cDNA or gDNA.

Trimming removed 3 bases from V and 12 bases from J; junction bases left unmatched: 13. The CDR3 extends over 15 amino acids. Germline V gene lookup returns CDR1 MNHEY and CDR2 SVGAGI. Per the authors' pipeline: Reference gene primer amplification in the assay estimated nucleated cell counts. Produced via immunoSEQ multiplex PCR; TCRdb's table is partial and in-frame only. The D gene and trimming were derived from the DNA, and the V and J assignments and clone size from that table. The sample consists of 32,000 or so clones, approximately 86% of them appearing once. The chain couples TRBV6-5 to TRBJ2-1; 8 nucleotides agree with TRBD1. The TCR comes from a man in his sixties or seventies with acute or convalescent COVID-19. Sequenced: peripheral blood. The CDR3 is CASSYGTGRREGQFF. The CDR3 DNA sequence: TGTGCCAGCAGTTATGGGACAGGCCGGAGAGAAGGGCAGTTCTTC.